These 30 T cell receptor beta chains were all obtained from the same sample, sequenced in a study of cytomegalovirus exposure and HLA in healthy donors. 13 Jbeta primers and 60 Vbeta primers were used for the PCR. Method: immunoSEQ multiplex PCR; TCRdb's copy keeps in-frame clones and lacks some. The sample includes roughly 200,000 clones. The sequenced sample was PBMCs. The receptor set was obtained from a man aged 30-40 years in good health and CMV-seronegative.

This chain uses TRBV6-1 with TRBJ1-3; 11 bases line up with TRBD1. Germline V lookup: CDR1 MNHNS, CDR2 SASEGT. This CDR3 has 15 amino acids. The V and J ends lost 4 bases and 8 bases, in that order; junction bases with no gene match: 7. CDR3 DNA sequence: TGTGCCAGCAGTGGCCGGGACAGGGGGACGTACACCATATATTTT. This translates into CASSGRDRGTYTIYF.

On this clone itself: Its ends do not fully match the called genes, so a read error is possible. This sequence joins TRBV5-1 and TRBJ2-1; weak D call: TRBD2 (5 bases). This CDR3 has 12 amino acids. Germline CDR1 is SGHRS and CDR2 is YFSETQ. CDR3 amino acids: CASSLRESVGVF. CDR3 bases: TGCGCCAGCAGCTTGAGGGAATCGGTCGGGGTCTTC.

V usage is TRBV10-3 and J usage is TRBJ1-2; TRBD1 matches 8 bases. V dropped 5 bases and J dropped 5; count of bases not matched to a gene: 7. The V gene's germline CDR1 is ENHRY and CDR2 SYGVKD. The CDR3 contains 14 residues. For the CDR3, the DNA is TGTGCCATCAGTAGACAGGGGAATCCATATGGCTACACCTTC. Translated: CAISRQGNPYGYTF.

The chain carries TRBV28 and TRBJ2-7; TRBD1 matches 7 bases. The V gene end was trimmed by 7 bases and the J gene end by 4 bases; junction bases not matched to a gene: 13. From germline, CDR1 is MDHEN and CDR2 SYDVKM. This CDR3 contains 15 residues. The CDR3 spells CASTSRTGHVYEQYF. The CDR3 coding sequence is TGTGCCAGCACTTCCCGGACAGGCCATGTTTACGAGCAGTACTTC.

The chain is built from TRBV5-4 and TRBJ2-3; 9 nucleotides match TRBD1. J lost 6 bases, V lost 1 base, and 6 bases had no gene match. Germline V lookup: CDR1 SGHNT, CDR2 YYREEE (reference sequence). The CDR3 runs to 15 residues. The CDR3 spells CASSLPGQGKDTQYF. The CDR3 DNA reads as TGTGCCAGCAGCTTGCCGGGACAGGGAAAGGATACGCAGTATTTT.

The chain couples TRBV2 to TRBJ1-3, with D tentatively TRBD1 (6 bases). Germline V gene data show CDR1 as SNHLY and CDR2 as FYNNEI. The length of the CDR3 is 14 residues. V was pared by 5 bases and J by 1 base, with 9 bases between. CDR3 sequence reads: CASSLQGSGNTIYF. The DNA for the CDR3 is TGTGCCAGCAGTCTACAGGGATCTGGAAACACCATATATTTT.

In nucleotides, the CDR3 is TGTGCCAGCAGCGGCCGTCCTAACCTGCAGGGCACGAATTCACCCCTCCACTTT. It codes for CASSGRPNLQGTNSPLHF. This rearrangement joins TRBV9 to TRBJ1-6, with TRBD1 as a possible D gene (5 bases). The CDR3 sequence is 18 residues long. The germline V gene has CDR1 SGDLS and CDR2 YYNGEE. V was clipped by 3 bases and J by 7 bases, with 23 bases between them.

The V gene is TRBV9, the J gene TRBJ2-3, with TRBD2 matching over 11 bases. After removal of 2 bases from V and 2 bases from J, the junction contained 10 bases not matched to a gene. The CDR3 runs to 18 residues. Germline assignment: CDR1 SGDLS and CDR2 YYNGEE. The CDR3 bases are TGTGCCAGCAGCGTTATGGGGAGGACTAGCGGGTTCACAGATACGCAGTATTTT. It specifies CASSVMGRTSGFTDTQYF.

The V call is TRBV27, the J call TRBJ2-7; TRBD2 agrees at 15 bases. Germline trimming cut 4 bases from V and 3 bases from J; bases unmatched to any gene: 7. Germline V gives CDR1 MNHEY, CDR2 SMNVEV (reference sequence). This CDR3 contains 17 residues. Written as DNA, the CDR3 is TGTGCCAGCAGTTCACCCGGACTAGCGGGAGGGTTCTACGAGCAGTACTTC. Residues: CASSSPGLAGGFYEQYF.

This chain connects TRBV5-4 to TRBJ2-2; tentative D call: TRBD2 (6 bases). Germline CDR1 reads SGHNT; CDR2 reads YYREEE (reference sequence). The CDR3 contains 16 residues. Trimming took off 4 bases at V and 0 bases at J, with 13 bases between the two ends. The CDR3 here is CASSPPSAANTGELFF. Here the CDR3 DNA reads TGTGCCAGCAGCCCACCTAGCGCCGCGAACACCGGGGAGCTGTTTTTT. The whole variable domain, remainder taken from reference TRBV5-4 and TRBJ2-2, is ETGVTQSPTHLIKTRGQQVTLRCSSQSGHNTVSWYQQALGQGPQFIFQYYREEENGRGNFPPRFSGLQFPNYSSELNVNALELDDSALYLCASSPPSAANTGELFFGEGSRLTVL.

V and J are TRBV7-9 and TRBJ1-1; TRBD1 might be the D (5 bases). The V gene's germline CDR1 is SEHNR and CDR2 FQNEAQ (reference sequence). The CDR3 is 14 amino acids. The V end lost 1 base, the J end lost 2 bases, and 8 bases lay between the germline ends. The CDR3 sequence is CASSLDRQNTEAFF. The CDR3 DNA reads as TGTGCCAGCAGCTTAGACAGGCAAAACACTGAAGCTTTCTTT.

The rearrangement links TRBV21-1 to TRBJ1-5; TRBD1, the table's D call, lacks a check against the DNA. TRBV21-1 is assigned pseudogene status. This CDR3 is 21 amino acids long. CDR3 residues: CASIPYRPGTGEFYSNQPQHF. Written as DNA, the CDR3 is TGTGCCAGCATCCCTTACCGCCCCGGGACAGGTGAGTTCTATAGCAATCAGCCCCAGCATTTT.

Note on this clone: Germline and junction disagree at one end, which may indicate a read error. The chain joins TRBV7-9 to TRBJ1-2, with a weak D call TRBD1 (6 bases). Per the germline V gene, CDR1 is SEHNR and CDR2 is FQNEAQ (reference sequence). The CDR3 spans 13 residues. In nucleotides, the CDR3 is TGTGCCAGCAGTCCGATTCCTAATTCAGGGGAGAGTTTC. The encoded protein is CASSPIPNSGESF.

This chain connects TRBV27 to TRBJ1-6; 7 bases map to TRBD1. The V segment lost 6 bases and the J segment 6 bases; nucleotides outside the gene matches: 5. The CDR3 is 14 residues long. Germline assignment: CDR1 MNHEY and CDR2 SMNVEV (reference sequence). CDR3: CASSSGQPNSPLHF. The CDR3 nucleotides read TGTGCCAGCAGCTCGGGACAGCCTAATTCACCCCTCCACTTT.

This chain uses TRBV18 with TRBJ2-6, with a tentative D call TRBD1 (5 bases). The germline V gene encodes CDR1 KGHSH and CDR2 LQKENI. This CDR3 spans 16 amino acids. Trimming removed 4 bases at V and 0 bases at J, with 10 bases between. The CDR3 DNA reads as TGTGCCAGCTCACAACAGGCAGCCTCTGGGGCCAACGTCCTGACTTTC. Protein sequence: CASSQQAASGANVLTF. Using reference TRBV18 and TRBJ2-6 for the parts outside the CDR3, the full variable domain is NAGVMQNPRHLVRRRGQEARLRCSPMKGHSHVYWYRQLPEEGLKFMVYLQKENIIDESGMPKERFSAEFPKEGPSILRIQQVVRGDSAAYFCASSQQAASGANVLTFGAGSRLTVL.

V gene TRBV10-3 combines with J gene TRBJ1-4, with D perhaps matching TRBD1 (5 bases). The V end lost 2 bases, the J end lost 3 bases, and 13 bases lay between the germline ends. Germline values: CDR1 ENHRY, CDR2 SYGVKD. CDR3 length: 16 residues. The DNA of the CDR3 is TGTGCCATCAGTGAGCCCCGGGGGAATTCTAATGAAAAACTGTTTTTT. As protein: CAISEPRGNSNEKLFF.

The J gene is TRBJ2-5, the V gene TRBV11-3; D unclear. V was cut by 5 bases and J by 2 bases, with 15 bases left in between. The CDR3 has 15 residues. The germline V gene encodes CDR1 SGHNT and CDR2 YENEEA. CDR3 region: CASSRTVAVQETQYF. The DNA of the CDR3 is TGTGCCAGCAGCCGTACCGTGGCGGTACAAGAGACCCAGTACTTC.

This chain joins TRBV4-1 and TRBJ1-4, with 7 bases that match TRBD1. The germline gives CDR1 MGHRA, CDR2 YSYEKL. CDR3 length equals 15 residues. J was trimmed by 3 bases and V by 4 bases; bases with no gene match: 5. The DNA for the CDR3 is TGCGCCAGCAGCCGAGGGGACAGCTCTAATGAAAAACTGTTTTTT. It translates to CASSRGDSSNEKLFF.

The gene calls are TRBV15 and TRBJ1-5; D gene uncertain. There are 16 residues in the CDR3. Germline assignment: CDR1 LNHNV and CDR2 YYDKDF (reference sequence). V lost 3 bases, J lost 2 bases, and 14 bases lay in between. The CDR3 is CATSSSERAGNQPQHF. CDR3 bases: TGTGCCACCAGCAGCTCCGAGCGGGCGGGCAATCAGCCCCAGCATTTT.

The chain couples TRBV9 to TRBJ1-1; D not resolved. V was shortened by 0 bases and J by 11 bases, with 14 bases between the two germline ends. This CDR3 is built from 13 residues. CDR1 and CDR2 from the germline V gene are SGDLS and YYNGEE. The CDR3 loop reads CASSVVPHHEAFF. Here the CDR3 DNA reads TGTGCCAGCAGCGTAGTCCCCCACCATGAGGCTTTCTTT.

The V call is TRBV7-2, the J call TRBJ1-1; D not resolved. The CDR3 length is 13 residues. The germline V gene has CDR1 SGHTA and CDR2 FQGNSA. Trimming removed 4 bases from V and 0 bases from J, with 6 bases in between. CDR3: CASSSGMNTEAFF. CDR3 nucleotides: TGTGCCAGCAGCTCGGGAATGAACACTGAAGCTTTCTTT.

The chain employs TRBV15 and TRBJ1-1, with 8 bases identical to TRBD1. The CDR3 totals 16 residues. Germline CDR1 reads LNHNV; CDR2 reads YYDKDF (reference sequence). With 0 bases clipped from V and 4 bases from J, the junction kept 7 bases outside the gene matches. The CDR3 loop is CATSRDLDRGVTEAFF. The DNA of the CDR3 is TGTGCCACCAGCAGAGACCTTGACAGGGGCGTCACTGAAGCTTTCTTT.

V is TRBV5-6 and J is TRBJ2-5, with D tentatively TRBD2 (7 bases). The V gene lost 3 bases and the J gene lost 6 bases, with 12 bases spanning the gap. Per germline, CDR1 SGHDT and CDR2 YYEEEE. This CDR3 region has 13 residues. CDR3: CASSWGGEKTQYF. CDR3 in DNA: TGTGCCAGCAGCTGGGGGGGCGAGAAGACCCAGTACTTC.

J is TRBJ2-6 and V is TRBV23-1; the D gene is possibly TRBD1 (6 bases). TRBV23-1 has ORF status, its function being uncertain. The V and J ends lost 9 bases and 1 base respectively, with 13 bases between them. The CDR3 is 15 residues long. CDR3 in DNA: TGCGCCAGGCAACCTACAGGGTCTGGGGCCAACGTCCTGACTTTC. Protein product: CARQPTGSGANVLTF.

V gene TRBV7-8 combines with J gene TRBJ1-5; D uncertain. The germline V and J ends were trimmed by 3 bases and 2 bases, with 11 bases remaining between them. This CDR3 is built from 15 residues. CDR1 is SGHVS and CDR2 is FQNEAQ in the germline V gene. The CDR3 loop reads CASSLRSAGNQPQHF. CDR3 nucleotide sequence: TGTGCCAGCAGCTTGCGGTCTGCAGGCAATCAGCCCCAGCATTTT.

J is TRBJ1-5 and V is TRBV6-4; TRBD1 is a possible D gene (6 bases). This CDR3 spans 13 amino acids. V was trimmed by 3 bases and J by 6 bases, leaving 9 bases between them. Germline V gives CDR1 MRHNA, CDR2 SNTAGT. In DNA, the CDR3 is TGTGCCAGCAGTGAGCAGGGGAGTCAGCCCCAGCATTTT. Protein sequence: CASSEQGSQPQHF.

As DNA, the CDR3 is TGTGCCAGCAGTTCCACCTCGGGACAGTATAGCAATCAGCCCCAGCATTTT. Translated, it gives CASSSTSGQYSNQPQHF. V is TRBV28 and J is TRBJ1-5; 7 nucleotides align to TRBD1. J gave up 0 bases and V 4 bases, and 9 bases lay outside the gene matches. Germline assignment: CDR1 MDHEN and CDR2 SYDVKM. This CDR3 contains 17 residues.

The chain couples TRBV7-9 to TRBJ1-1; 7 bases agree with TRBD1. The junction had 1 base not matched to a gene; V was cut back by 5 bases and J by 1 base. The CDR3 runs 13 residues. CDR1 SEHNR and CDR2 FQNEAQ come from the germline V gene (reference sequence). DNA of the CDR3: TGTGCCAGCAGCCGGGACAGGAACACTGAAGCTTTCTTT. Amino acid sequence: CASSRDRNTEAFF.

The chain links TRBV5-1 to TRBJ2-7; 9 bases agree with TRBD2. The J segment lost 6 bases and the V segment lost 5 bases, leaving 15 bases of the junction unmatched. CDR1 and CDR2 from the germline V gene are SGHRS and YFSETQ. The CDR3 spans 16 residues. The CDR3 nucleotides read TGCGCCAGCAGTTCCGTCCCGCGGGGGGGCCCGAGCGAGCAGTACTTC. Translation gives CASSSVPRGGPSEQYF.

The chain uses TRBV30 and TRBJ2-1; 9 positions agree with TRBD2. From germline, CDR1 is GTSNPN and CDR2 SVGIG (reference sequence). There are 15 residues in the CDR3. The V segment lost 0 bases and the J segment 6 bases; nucleotides outside the gene matches: 6. In DNA, the CDR3 is TGTGCCTGGAGTGTTGGCCTAGCGGGACGCAATGAGCAGTTCTTC. Translated, it gives CAWSVGLAGRNEQFF.